This entry lists 10 T cell receptor beta chains sequenced from one sample in a study of CD8+CD57+ T cells in acquired aplastic anemia. TCR beta VDJ and CDR3 were profiled, and genomic DNA was the template. In TCRdb, the reads were re-called with MiXCR into one record per CDR3 protein. Of some 170,000 distinct CDR3 sequences in the sample, roughly 40% are singletons; the top ten hold over 0.95%. Sequenced input: sorted CD4+, CD8+, or CD8+CD57+ T cells (not recorded which) from PBMCs. The receptors were sampled from a human donor in good health.

This clonotype was picked up many times. The rearrangement uses TRBV7-2 and TRBJ2-7; D is unclear. The germline CDR1 and CDR2 sequences are SGHTA and FQGNSA. CDR3 length: 13 amino acids. Trimming took 7 bases from V and 7 from J, leaving 17 bases between them. The CDR3 coding sequence is TGTGCCAGCACCCTCCCCGCCGCGCGGGAGCAGTACTTC. It encodes CASTLPAAREQYF.

Many counts were recorded for this clonotype. The rearrangement uses TRBV15 and TRBJ1-1; D not certain. V was cut by 5 bases and J by 0 bases, with 16 bases left in between. This CDR3 is 16 amino acids long. Germline V gene lookup returns CDR1 LNHNV and CDR2 YYDKDF (reference sequence). CDR3 DNA: TGTGCCACCAGCCCAGTAGTAGGGAAAGTGAACACTGAAGCTTTCTTT. The encoded protein is CATSPVVGKVNTEAFF. Supplemented by reference TRBV15 and TRBJ1-1, the full variable domain reads DAMVIQNPRYQVTQFGKPVTLSCSQTLNHNVMYWYQQKSSQAPKLLFHYYDKDFNNEADTPDNFQSRRPNTSFCFLDIRSPGLGDTAMYLCATSPVVGKVNTEAFFGQGTRLTVV.

This chain links TRBV11-2 with TRBJ2-7, with D possibly being TRBD2 (5 bases). V was pared by 1 base and J by 2 bases, with 15 bases between. CDR3 size: 16 residues. CDR1 and CDR2 (germline): SGHAT, FQNNGV. Written as DNA, the CDR3 is TGTGCCAGCAGCTTAGTGGGCCTACTGGGAGCCTACGAGCAGTACTTC. It encodes CASSLVGLLGAYEQYF.

The V gene is TRBV7-2, the J gene TRBJ1-2; maybe TRBD1 (6 bases). CDR1 is SGHTA and CDR2 is FQGNSA in the germline V gene. This CDR3 spans 15 amino acids. Trimming cost V 5 bases and J 5 bases, with 18 bases left between them. CDR3 nucleotide sequence: TGTGCCAGCAGCGCGGACAGATTGGGAGTATATGGCTACACCTTC. It encodes CASSADRLGVYGYTF.

This clonotype was observed a single time. The V gene is TRBV5-1, the J gene TRBJ2-7; D not resolved. Germline V lookup: CDR1 SGHRS, CDR2 YFSETQ. Trimming pared 7 bases from V and 2 bases from J, leaving 16 bases between. There are 14 residues in the CDR3. As DNA, the CDR3 is TGCGCCAGCGTATCCAGAGACTGGGCCTACGAGCAGTACTTC. Its translation is CASVSRDWAYEQYF.

The chain links TRBV11-1 to TRBJ1-6; 8 bases align to TRBD1. Per germline, CDR1 SGHAT and CDR2 FQDESV (reference sequence). The CDR3 covers 16 residues. The junction had 6 bases not matched to a gene; V was cut back by 2 bases and J by 6 bases. Written as DNA, the CDR3 is TGTGCCAGCAGCTTAATCGGACAGGGAACTAATTCACCCCTCCACTTT. It translates to CASSLIGQGTNSPLHF. The complete variable domain, with remaining parts taken from reference TRBV11-1 and TRBJ1-6, reads EAEVAQSPRYKITEKSQAVAFWCDPISGHATLYWYRQILGQGPELLVQFQDESVVDDSQLPKDRFSAERLKGVDSTLKIQPAELGDSAMYLCASSLIGQGTNSPLHFGNGTRLTVT.

This clonotype was counted ten times or more. This sequence joins TRBV19 and TRBJ1-6, with a tentative D call TRBD1 (5 bases). There are 17 residues in the CDR3. CDR1 is LNHDA and CDR2 is SQIVND in the germline V gene (reference sequence). V dropped 3 bases and J dropped 6 bases, with 18 bases sitting between them. The DNA for the CDR3 is TGTGCCAGTAGTATTGGTCCGGGGCACCGGAGTAATTCACCCCTCCACTTT. This sequence encodes CASSIGPGHRSNSPLHF.

This chain links TRBV9 with TRBJ2-5; unclear D gene. Germline V gene data show CDR1 as SGDLS and CDR2 as YYNGEE. V was cut by 3 bases and J by 4 bases, with 10 bases left in between. The CDR3 is made up of 13 amino acids. Here the CDR3 DNA reads TGTGCCAGCAGCGCTTGGGGTGGAGAGACCCAGTACTTC. Protein product: CASSAWGGETQYF.

This clonotype was seen ten or more times. V gene TRBV20-1 combines with J gene TRBJ1-2; TRBD1 matches 9 bases. J lost 5 bases, V lost 7 bases, and 2 bases had no gene match. The length of the CDR3 is 11 residues. CDR1 and CDR2 (germline): DFQATT, SNEGSKA (reference sequence). CDR3 coding DNA: TGCAGTGGAGGACAGGGGTATGGCTACACCTTC. Translated, it gives CSGGQGYGYTF.

V is TRBV29-1 and J is TRBJ1-3; the D gene is possibly TRBD1 (5 bases). Germline CDR1 and CDR2: SQVTM and ANQGSEA. Trimming took off 6 bases at V and 0 bases at J, with 9 bases between the two ends. The length of the CDR3 is 13 residues. Written as DNA, the CDR3 is TGCAGCGTGGGACTGAGCTCTGGAAACACCATATATTTT. Its translation: CSVGLSSGNTIYF.